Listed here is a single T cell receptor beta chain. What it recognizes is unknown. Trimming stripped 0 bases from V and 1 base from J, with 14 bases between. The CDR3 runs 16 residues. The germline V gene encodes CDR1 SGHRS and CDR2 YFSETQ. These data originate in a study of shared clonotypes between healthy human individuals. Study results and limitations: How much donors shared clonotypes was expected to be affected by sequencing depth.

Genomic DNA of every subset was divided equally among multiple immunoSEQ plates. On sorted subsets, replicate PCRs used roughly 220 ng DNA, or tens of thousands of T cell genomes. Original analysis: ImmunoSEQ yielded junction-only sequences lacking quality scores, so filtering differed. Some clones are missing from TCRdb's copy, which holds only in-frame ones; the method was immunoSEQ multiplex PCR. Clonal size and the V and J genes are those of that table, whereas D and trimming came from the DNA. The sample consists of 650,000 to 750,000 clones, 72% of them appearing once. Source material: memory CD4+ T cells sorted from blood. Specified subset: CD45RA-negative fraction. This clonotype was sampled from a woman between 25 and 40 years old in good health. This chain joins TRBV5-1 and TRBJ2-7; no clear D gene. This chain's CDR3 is CASSLGWVTLSYEQYF. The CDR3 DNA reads TGCGCCAGCAGCTTGGGGTGGGTAACGTTATCCTACGAGCAGTACTTC.